These 28 T cell receptor beta chains share one sample of origin, sequenced in a study of identical twins. One entry per CDR3 protein, called by TCRdb with MiXCR from the 5' RACE reads. The repertoire holds about 340,000 distinct CDR3 sequences, approximately 13% seen once, with roughly 7% in the top ten. The same sample was also used in a study of yellow fever vaccine responses in identical twins.

Sequencing was performed on CD8+ T cells sorted from blood. Receptors originate from a woman aged 18 to 35 in good health.

This sequence joins TRBV9 and TRBJ2-7; D remains unclear. This CDR3 is 16 amino acids long. Germline V gene lookup returns CDR1 SGDLS and CDR2 YYNGEE. Trimming removed 0 bases from V and 3 bases from J, with 16 bases in between. CDR3 residues: CASSVESAPYVYEQYF. DNA for the CDR3: TGTGCCAGCAGCGTAGAATCCGCCCCTTATGTCTACGAGCAGTACTTC. Complete variable domain (other parts from reference TRBV9 and TRBJ2-7): DSGVTQTPKHLITATGQRVTLRCSPRSGDLSVYWYQQSLDQGLQFLIQYYNGEERAKGNILERFSAQQFPDLHSELNLSSLELGDSALYFCASSVESAPYVYEQYFGPGTRLTVT.

In its sample, this clonotype was seen many times. The chain combines TRBV20-1 with TRBJ2-7, with TRBD1 identical over 10 bases. J gave up 1 base and V 5 bases, and 5 bases lay outside the gene matches. Germline CDR1 is DFQATT and CDR2 is SNEGSKA (reference sequence). CDR3 length: 14 amino acids. CDR3 DNA: TGCAGTGCTCAGTGGGACAGGGGATCCTACGAGCAGTACTTC. Its protein product is CSAQWDRGSYEQYF.

V gene TRBV5-1 combines with J gene TRBJ2-3; TRBD2 matches 8 bases. The CDR3 extends over 18 amino acids. Trimming at V came to 0 bases and at J to 1 base, leaving 10 bases not matched to a gene. CDR1 SGHRS and CDR2 YFSETQ come from the germline V gene. Written as DNA, the CDR3 is TGCGCCAGCAGCTTGGTGGACAGTTTGACTAGCGGCACAGATACGCAGTATTTT. Its protein product is CASSLVDSLTSGTDTQYF.

This clonotype was picked up many times. This chain joins TRBV7-9 and TRBJ2-2; 7 bases match TRBD2. Germline CDR1 reads SEHNR; CDR2 reads FQNEAQ (reference sequence). The V and J ends lost 5 bases and 0 bases, in that order; junction bases with no gene match: 3. This CDR3 has 15 residues. CDR3 sequence reads: CASSKLAPNTGELFF. DNA of the CDR3: TGTGCCAGCAGCAAACTAGCGCCGAACACCGGGGAGCTGTTTTTT.

This clonotype was observed a few times. The chain is built from TRBV9 and TRBJ2-2; D tentatively reads TRBD1 or TRBD2 (6 bases each). The CDR3 covers 15 residues. Deletions cut 0 bases from V and 5 bases from J, with 11 bases between. CDR1 and CDR2 (germline): SGDLS, YYNGEE. The CDR3 DNA reads as TGTGCCAGCAGCGTAGAAGGGGGGCTGACCGGGGAGCTGTTTTTT. Translating gives CASSVEGGLTGELFF.

In its sample, this clonotype was seen a few times. The chain's CDR3 is CASSSHRGNTGELFF. The CDR3 DNA is TGTGCCAGCAGCTCTCACAGGGGGAACACCGGGGAGCTGTTTTTT. The chain carries TRBV7-9 and TRBJ2-2, with TRBD1 matching over 7 bases. Losses at the gene ends were 4 bases for V and 1 base for J; bases not matched to a gene: 3. CDR1 is SEHNR and CDR2 is FQNEAQ in the germline V gene (reference sequence). CDR3 length: 15 amino acids.

This chain uses TRBV5-8 with TRBJ2-7; TRBD1 matches 8 bases. Germline CDR1 is SGHTS and CDR2 is YDEGEE. V lost 4 bases, J lost 3 bases, and 12 bases stayed unmatched. There are 16 residues in the CDR3. The CDR3 sequence: CASSPKRTGSNYEQYF. CDR3 sequence (DNA): TGTGCCAGCAGCCCAAAGAGGACAGGGTCGAACTACGAGCAGTACTTC.

This clonotype was seen more than once but under ten times. CDR3 residues: CSAPIWGQGTEAFF. The CDR3 coding sequence is TGCAGTGCACCTATTTGGGGACAGGGAACTGAAGCTTTCTTT. The chain employs TRBV20-1 and TRBJ1-1, with 9 nucleotides matching TRBD1. Germline lookup yields CDR1 DFQATT and CDR2 SNEGSKA (reference sequence). This CDR3 has 14 amino acids. Trimming cost V 6 bases and J 5 bases; bases outside gene matches: 10.

This clonotype has just a few counts. The CDR3 DNA reads TGTGCCAGCAGTGACTCCCCCGATGGGGAGCAGTACTTC. Its protein is CASSDSPDGEQYF. The V and J genes are TRBV6-4 and TRBJ2-7; D gene ambiguous. Trimming pared 0 bases from V and 7 bases from J, leaving 10 bases between. Germline CDR1 is MRHNA and CDR2 is SNTAGT. This CDR3 region has 13 residues.

This clonotype has a handful of counts. At one of its ends the junction is not consistent with the germline gene, which may arise from a read error. V is TRBV5-6 and J is TRBJ2-3; maybe TRBD2 (5 bases). The CDR3 covers 12 residues. Germline V gene data show CDR1 as SGHDT and CDR2 as YYEEEE. The CDR3: CASTLGSHTQYF. CDR3 DNA: TGTGCCAGCACCTTGGGGAGCCATACGCAGTATTTT.

In its sample, this clonotype was seen many times. The chain links TRBV5-1 to TRBJ1-2; D is undetermined. There are 11 residues in the CDR3. V lost 0 bases and J lost 8, with 5 bases in between. From germline, CDR1 is SGHRS and CDR2 YFSETQ. CDR3 sequence reads: CASSLEGGYTF. The DNA for the CDR3 is TGCGCCAGCAGCTTGGAAGGCGGCTACACCTTC.

This chain connects TRBV28 to TRBJ2-7; no definite D call. This CDR3 contains 13 residues. Trimming pared 5 bases from V and 2 bases from J, leaving 10 bases between. In germline, CDR1 is MDHEN, CDR2 SYDVKM. This chain's CDR3 is CASSPSPTYEQYV. CDR3 in DNA: TGTGCCAGCAGTCCCTCTCCAACCTACGAGCAGTACGTC.

The chain couples TRBV5-6 to TRBJ2-3, with 7 nucleotides matching TRBD1. This CDR3 is built from 15 residues. Germline CDR1 is SGHDT and CDR2 is YYEEEE. Trimming removed 2 bases from V and 4 bases from J; junction bases left unmatched: 7. CDR3 protein: CASSFATGNSDTQYF. The CDR3 DNA reads as TGTGCCAGCAGCTTTGCGACAGGGAACTCAGATACGCAGTATTTT.

This clonotype appeared once. The V call is TRBV28, the J call TRBJ1-2; D call uncertain. This CDR3 contains 13 residues. V was clipped by 7 bases and J by 8 bases, with 17 bases between them. Germline V lookup: CDR1 MDHEN, CDR2 SYDVKM. Written as DNA, the CDR3 is TGTGCCAGCACCCCAGGTGGTTTCAGCGGCTACACCTTC. It codes for CASTPGGFSGYTF.

CDR3 DNA sequence: TGTGCCAGCAGCAAAAATAGAGTCCGATTCACAGATACGCAGTATTTT. Translating gives CASSKNRVRFTDTQYF. The chain joins TRBV7-9 to TRBJ2-3; D unclear. Germline V gives CDR1 SEHNR, CDR2 FQNEAQ (reference sequence). This CDR3 is 16 amino acids long. V was pared by 5 bases and J by 2 bases, with 17 bases between.

The chain uses TRBV11-1 and TRBJ2-5; 11 nucleotides agree with TRBD2. Germline CDR1 reads SGHAT; CDR2 reads FQDESV (reference sequence). The V and J ends lost 2 bases and 1 base, in that order; junction bases with no gene match: 6. The CDR3 has 17 amino acids. As DNA, the CDR3 is TGTGCCAGCAGCTTATTAAGCCTAGCGGGAGGCCAAGAGACCCAGTACTTC. Translating it yields CASSLLSLAGGQETQYF.

This chain joins TRBV21-1 and TRBJ2-3; the table's D call of TRBD2 was not tested on the DNA. TRBV21-1 corresponds to a pseudogene. The length of the CDR3 is 18 residues. This CDR3 reads CASSKILAAGLRTDTQYF. CDR3 DNA sequence: TGTGCCAGCAGCAAAATTCTAGCGGCAGGCCTTAGAACAGATACGCAGTATTTT.

The chain has TRBV5-5 and TRBJ2-7; no definite D call. The ends were cut back, 3 bases at V and 3 bases at J, with 7 bases in the middle. The CDR3 spans 12 residues. CDR1 and CDR2 from the germline V gene are SGHKS and YYEKEE (reference sequence). In nucleotides, the CDR3 is TGTGCCAGCAGCTCACAGTACTACGAGCAGTACTTC. Its translation is CASSSQYYEQYF.

The sample holds one count of this clonotype. The V and J genes are TRBV13 and TRBJ2-2, with 9 bases identical to TRBD2. V lost 2 bases to trimming and J lost 6 bases; unmatched junction nucleotides: 7. From germline, CDR1 is PRHDT and CDR2 FYEKMQ (reference sequence). This CDR3 spans 16 amino acids. The CDR3 here is CASSLLGSGRPGELFF. The DNA for the CDR3 is TGTGCCAGCAGCTTACTTGGTAGCGGGAGACCCGGGGAGCTGTTTTTT. Full variable domain (rest looked up from reference TRBV13 and TRBJ2-2): AAGVIQSPRHLIKEKRETATLKCYPIPRHDTVYWYQQGPGQDPQFLISFYEKMQSDKGSIPDRFSAQQFSDYHSELNMSSLELGDSALYFCASSLLGSGRPGELFFGEGSRLTVL.

In this sample, this clonotype turned up a few times. V usage is TRBV7-9 and J usage is TRBJ2-3, with D unclear. The CDR3 spans 14 residues. V shed 4 bases and J shed 2 bases, with 10 bases lying between them. Germline V gene lookup returns CDR1 SEHNR and CDR2 FQNEAQ (reference sequence). In DNA, the CDR3 is TGTGCCAGCAGCTCTTGGGAAGTCACAGATACGCAGTATTTT. Protein product: CASSSWEVTDTQYF.

Ten or more counts support this clonotype. This chain uses TRBV5-1 with TRBJ2-3; D gene unclear. Germline V gives CDR1 SGHRS, CDR2 YFSETQ. CDR3 length: 14 residues. V lost 3 bases and J 3 bases, leaving 11 bases between the germline ends. CDR3 DNA: TGCGCCAGCAGCTCAAGGCGGAATACAGATACGCAGTATTTT. Translation gives CASSSRRNTDTQYF.

In its sample, this clonotype was seen a few times. The chain is built from TRBV9 and TRBJ2-5; 7 nucleotides align to TRBD2. This CDR3 contains 14 residues. Germline CDR1 SGDLS, CDR2 YYNGEE. V shed 6 bases, J shed 4 bases, and the junction held 9 bases outside the gene matches. CDR3: CASTPWGGTETQYF. The DNA of the CDR3 is TGTGCCAGCACCCCCTGGGGGGGTACAGAGACCCAGTACTTC.

This clonotype has a handful of counts. The V and J genes are TRBV29-1 and TRBJ2-5; D remains ambiguous. CDR3 size: 14 residues. The germline V gene encodes CDR1 SQVTM and CDR2 ANQGSEA. Trimming shortened V by 1 base and J by 5 bases, and 14 bases separated the two germline ends. The CDR3 bases are TGCAGCGTTGAAGGAAACGGCCTCAGTGAGACCCAGTACTTC. It yields the protein CSVEGNGLSETQYF. Drawing the rest from reference TRBV29-1 and TRBJ2-5, the complete variable domain is SAVISQKPSRDICQRGTSLTIQCQVDSQVTMMFWYRQQPGQSLTLIATANQGSEATYESGFVIDKFPISRPNLTFSTLTVSNMSPEDSSIYLCSVEGNGLSETQYFGPGTRLLVL.

The chain employs TRBV13 and TRBJ2-2; TRBD1 is a possible D gene (5 bases). Trimming removed 1 base at V and 10 bases at J, with 10 bases between. The CDR3 is 13 residues long. CDR1 and CDR2 (germline): PRHDT, FYEKMQ (reference sequence). CDR3 sequence: CASSLAGKVELFF. In nucleotides, the CDR3 is TGTGCCAGCAGCTTAGCAGGGAAGGTGGAGCTGTTTTTT.

This clonotype was seen repeatedly, ten times or more. V is TRBV11-2 and J is TRBJ2-7, with unresolved D. CDR1 and CDR2 (germline): SGHAT, FQNNGV. Trimming took off 3 bases at V and 0 bases at J, with 6 bases between the two ends. This CDR3 has 13 residues. CDR3 bases: TGTGCCAGCAGCTTGCGGAGCTCCTACGAGCAGTACGTC. Its translation: CASSLRSSYEQYV.

This clonotype showed up just a few times. The rearrangement links TRBV4-1 to TRBJ2-3, with 12 positions matching TRBD2. V lost 1 base and J lost 4; bases outside the gene matches: 3. Germline V gene sequence: CDR1 MGHRA, CDR2 YSYEKL. The CDR3 spans 16 residues. DNA for the CDR3: TGCGCCAGCAGCCAAGTCTGGACTAGCGGGGCAGATACGCAGTATTTT. Translation: CASSQVWTSGADTQYF.

This clonotype occurred a few times. The rearrangement uses TRBV20-1 and TRBJ2-7; 11 nucleotides line up with TRBD2. Germline loops: CDR1 DFQATT, CDR2 SNEGSKA (reference sequence). The J segment lost 3 bases and the V segment lost 3 bases, leaving 4 bases of the junction unmatched. CDR3 length: 14 residues. The CDR3 sequence is CSARSSGGFYEQYV. The CDR3, as DNA: TGCAGTGCTAGGTCTAGCGGGGGGTTCTACGAGCAGTACGTC.

A few counts support this clonotype. The chain joins TRBV3-1 to TRBJ1-4, with 12 bases lining up with TRBD1. V dropped 2 bases and J dropped 0; count of bases not matched to a gene: 4. This CDR3 region has 18 residues. In germline, CDR1 is LGHDT, CDR2 YNNKEL (reference sequence). In DNA form, the CDR3 reads TGTGCCAGCAGCCAACGGGACAGGGGGCATGCAACTAATGAAAAACTGTTTTTT. Translation gives CASSQRDRGHATNEKLFF.